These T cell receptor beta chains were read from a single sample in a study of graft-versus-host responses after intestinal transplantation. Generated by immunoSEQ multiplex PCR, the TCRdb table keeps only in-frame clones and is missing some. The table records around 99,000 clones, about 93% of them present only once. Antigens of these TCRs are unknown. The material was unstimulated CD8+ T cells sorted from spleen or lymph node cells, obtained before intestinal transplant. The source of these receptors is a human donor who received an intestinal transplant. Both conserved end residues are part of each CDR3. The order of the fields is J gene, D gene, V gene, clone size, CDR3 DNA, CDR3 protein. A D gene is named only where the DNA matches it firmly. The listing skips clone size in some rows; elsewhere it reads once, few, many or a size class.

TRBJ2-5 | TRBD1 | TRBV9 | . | TGTGCCAGCAGCGCCGGGACAGGGGCCGAGACCCAGTACTTC | CASSAGTGAETQYF
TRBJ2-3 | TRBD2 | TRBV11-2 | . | TGTGCCAGCAGCTCGGGACTAGCGGGGGGGCCTAAGGATACGCAGTATTTT | CASSSGLAGGPKDTQYF
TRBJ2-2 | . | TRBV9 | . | TGTGCCAGCAGCGGGCACGCGGCAGGGGCAGTCACCGGGGAGCTGTTTTTT | CASSGHAAGAVTGELFF
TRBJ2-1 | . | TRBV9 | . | TGTGCCAGCAGCGTAGCTCATTCGGATGAGCAGTTCTTC | CASSVAHSDEQFF
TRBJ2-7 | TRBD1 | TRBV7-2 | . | TGTGCCAGCAGCTACGGCTACAGGGGCGAGCAGTACTTC | CASSYGYRGEQYF
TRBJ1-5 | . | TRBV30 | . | TGTGCCTGGAGTGTCGGGGGGAGCAATCAGCCCCAGCATTTT | CAWSVGGSNQPQHF
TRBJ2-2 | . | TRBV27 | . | TGTGCCAGCAGTTCAACTGCGAACACCGGGGAGCTGTTTTTT | CASSSTANTGELFF
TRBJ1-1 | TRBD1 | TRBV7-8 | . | TGTGCCAGCAGCTTTCAGGGGGCCAGTGAAGCTTTCTTT | CASSFQGASEAFF
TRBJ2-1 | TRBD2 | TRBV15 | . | TGTGCCACCAGCGGGCGGGGGGGCTCCTACAATGAGCAGTTCTTC | CATSGRGGSYNEQFF
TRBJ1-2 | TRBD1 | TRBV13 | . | TGTGCCAGCAGCCCTGGACAGGGGAGCTATGGCTACACCTTC | CASSPGQGSYGYTF
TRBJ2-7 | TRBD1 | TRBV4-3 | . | TGCGCCAGCAGCCCGACAGGGTACTCCTACGAGCAGTACTTC | CASSPTGYSYEQYF
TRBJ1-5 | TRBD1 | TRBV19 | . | TGTGCCAGTACCCCATCAGGGGGCGGTGGTCAGCCCCAGCATTTT | CASTPSGGGGQPQHF
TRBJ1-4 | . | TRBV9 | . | TGTGCCAGCAGCGTAGAACCGGAGGGTGAAAAACTGTTTTTT | CASSVEPEGEKLFF
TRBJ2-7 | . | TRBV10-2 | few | TGCGCCAGCGGGTCGATGGGAGTCTCCTACGAGCAGTACTTC | CASGSMGVSYEQYF
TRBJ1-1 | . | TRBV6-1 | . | TGTGCCAGCAGGCGTGACAGAACTGAAGCTTTCTTT | CASRRDRTEAFF
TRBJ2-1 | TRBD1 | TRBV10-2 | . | TGCGCCAGCAGCGACAGGGGCCGGAATGAGCAGTTCTTC | CASSDRGRNEQFF
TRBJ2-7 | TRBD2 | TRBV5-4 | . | TGTGCCAGCAGCTTGTGGGGGGGGAACTCCTACGAGCAGTACTTC | CASSLWGGNSYEQYF
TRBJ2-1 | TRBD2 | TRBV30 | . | TGTGCCTGGGACTTAGGACTAGCGGGGAAAGATGAGCAGTTCTTC | CAWDLGLAGKDEQFF
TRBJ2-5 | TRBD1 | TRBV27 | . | TGTGCCAGCAGTTCCCACAACAGGGGGGTCCAAGAGACCCAGTACTTC | CASSSHNRGVQETQYF
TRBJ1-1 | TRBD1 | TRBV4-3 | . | TGCGCCAGCAGCCAAGATCAGGGGGTGGACACTGAAGCTTTCTTT | CASSQDQGVDTEAFF
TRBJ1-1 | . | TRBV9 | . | TGTGCCAGCAGCAAAGGGCAGCAGGGTGTAAATCTTGAAGCTTTCTTT | CASSKGQQGVNLEAFF
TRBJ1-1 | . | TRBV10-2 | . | TGCGCCAGCAGTGTTTCAGGGGAGAACACTGAAGCTTTCTTT | CASSVSGENTEAFF
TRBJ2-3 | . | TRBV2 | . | TGTGCCAGCCCTAAACCTGGCACAGATACGCAGTATTTT | CASPKPGTDTQYF
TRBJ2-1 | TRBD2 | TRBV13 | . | TGTGCCAGCAGCTTCCTAGCGGGGGAGACGTACAATGAGCAGTTCTTC | CASSFLAGETYNEQFF
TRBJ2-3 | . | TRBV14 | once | TGTGCCAGCAGCCAAGGTCCGGGGAGAACAGATACGCAGTATTTT | CASSQGPGRTDTQYF
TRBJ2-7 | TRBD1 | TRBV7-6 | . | TGTGCCAGCAGCCAGGGGGCAGGGGCGTCTTACGAGCAGTACTTC | CASSQGAGASYEQYF
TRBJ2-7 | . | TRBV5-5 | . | TGTGCCAGCAGCTTGGCCGCGGGGTCAGGCTACGAGCAGTACTTC | CASSLAAGSGYEQYF
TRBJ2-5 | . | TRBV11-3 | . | TGTGCCAGCAGCCCCCCGGGGTACCAAGAGACCCAGTACTTC | CASSPPGYQETQYF
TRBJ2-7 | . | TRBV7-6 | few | TGTGCCAGCTCTGACACAGGTTATCACGAGCAGTACTTC | CASSDTGYHEQYF
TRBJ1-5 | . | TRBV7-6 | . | TGTGCCAGCAGCGTGGGCGAAGGACAGCCCCAGCATTTT | CASSVGEGQPQHF
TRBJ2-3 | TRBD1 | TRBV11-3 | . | TGTGCCAGCAGCCCCTTCCCAGGCCGGGACAGGGATAGTTGGACAGATACGCAGTATTTT | CASSPFPGRDRDSWTDTQYF
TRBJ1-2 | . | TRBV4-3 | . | TGCGCCAGCAGCCCATCCACAGGAGATACTCCTAACTATGGCTACACCTTC | CASSPSTGDTPNYGYTF
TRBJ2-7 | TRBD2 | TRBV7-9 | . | TGTGCCAGCAGCTCACTAGCGGGGGATCTAACCTACGAGCAGTACTTC | CASSSLAGDLTYEQYF